The T cell receptor (beta chain) described here comes from a study of blood T cell repertoires in COVID-19. Study-level information: T cells, B-cell-depleted T cells, or PBMCs provided the cDNA or gDNA that served as material.

Trimming stripped 6 bases from V and 3 bases from J, with 26 bases between. CDR1 SGHAT and CDR2 FQNNGV come from the germline V gene. This CDR3 contains 18 residues. Cohort 3 recovery required two negative PCRs, clearance, or symptom resolution. The assay was immunoSEQ multiplex PCR, and TCRdb's table has in-frame clones only and misses some. The table records around 300,000 clones, approximately 91% of them present only once. This receptor was taken from a woman in her 30s who had recovered from COVID-19. Source material: PBMCs or T cells enriched from blood (not recorded which). This chain links TRBV11-2 with TRBJ2-5; D possibly corresponds to TRBD2 (7 bases). The CDR3 is CASRRVGPYGGPEETQYF. The CDR3 DNA reads TGTGCCAGCAGGCGAGTAGGTCCCTACGGGGGGCCAGAAGAGACCCAGTACTTC.